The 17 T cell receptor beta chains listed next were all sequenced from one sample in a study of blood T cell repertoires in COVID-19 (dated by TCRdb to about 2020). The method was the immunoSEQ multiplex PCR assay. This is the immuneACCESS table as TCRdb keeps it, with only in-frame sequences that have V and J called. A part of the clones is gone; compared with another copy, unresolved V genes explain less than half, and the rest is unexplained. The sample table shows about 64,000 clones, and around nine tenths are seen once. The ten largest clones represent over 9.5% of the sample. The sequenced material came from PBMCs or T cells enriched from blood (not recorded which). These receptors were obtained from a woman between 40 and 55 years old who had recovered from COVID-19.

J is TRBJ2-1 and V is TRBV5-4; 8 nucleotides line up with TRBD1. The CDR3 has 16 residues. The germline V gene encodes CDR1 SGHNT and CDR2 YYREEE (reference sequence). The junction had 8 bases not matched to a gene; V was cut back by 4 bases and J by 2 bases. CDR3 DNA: TGTGCCAGCAGCGGCAGGGGGCAACAACCCTACAATGAGCAGTTCTTC. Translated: CASSGRGQQPYNEQFF.

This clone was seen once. The CDR3 is CASSIAGEETQYF. DNA of the CDR3: TGTGCCAGTAGTATAGCGGGGGAAGAGACCCAGTACTTC. The chain carries TRBV19 and TRBJ2-5, with D tentatively TRBD2 (6 bases). The CDR3 consists of 13 residues. V lost 1 base, J lost 3 bases, and 6 bases lay in between. Germline V gives CDR1 LNHDA, CDR2 SQIVND (reference sequence).

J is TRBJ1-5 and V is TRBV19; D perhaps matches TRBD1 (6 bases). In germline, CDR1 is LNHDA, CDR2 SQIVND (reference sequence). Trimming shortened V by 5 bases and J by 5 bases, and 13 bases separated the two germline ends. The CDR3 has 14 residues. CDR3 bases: TGTGCCAGTAGTCGGACAGTGGGGGATCAGCCCCAGCATTTT. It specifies CASSRTVGDQPQHF.

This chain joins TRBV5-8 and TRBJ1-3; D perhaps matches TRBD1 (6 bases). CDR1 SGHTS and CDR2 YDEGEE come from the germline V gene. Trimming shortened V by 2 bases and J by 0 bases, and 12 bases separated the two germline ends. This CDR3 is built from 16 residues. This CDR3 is CASSLGTGTSGNTIYF. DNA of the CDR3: TGTGCCAGCAGCTTAGGAACAGGGACCTCTGGAAACACCATATATTTT. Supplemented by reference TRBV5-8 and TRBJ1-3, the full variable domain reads EAGVTQSPTHLIKTRGQQATLRCSPISGHTSVYWYQQALGLGLQFLLWYDEGEERNRGNFPPRFSGRQFPNYSSELNVNALELEDSALYLCASSLGTGTSGNTIYFGEGSWLTVV.

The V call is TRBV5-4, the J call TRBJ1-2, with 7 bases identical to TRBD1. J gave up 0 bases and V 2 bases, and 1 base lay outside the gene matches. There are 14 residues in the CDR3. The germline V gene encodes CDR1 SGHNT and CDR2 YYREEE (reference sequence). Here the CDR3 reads CASSLQGTNYGYTF. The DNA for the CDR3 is TGTGCCAGCAGCTTACAGGGGACTAACTATGGCTACACCTTC.

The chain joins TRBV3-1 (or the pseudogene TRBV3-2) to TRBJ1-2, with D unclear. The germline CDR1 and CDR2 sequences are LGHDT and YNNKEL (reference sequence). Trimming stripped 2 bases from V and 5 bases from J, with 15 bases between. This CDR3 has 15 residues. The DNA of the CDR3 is TGTGCCAGCAGCCAAACTAGCACAGCCGAGTATGGCTACACCTTC. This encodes CASSQTSTAEYGYTF.

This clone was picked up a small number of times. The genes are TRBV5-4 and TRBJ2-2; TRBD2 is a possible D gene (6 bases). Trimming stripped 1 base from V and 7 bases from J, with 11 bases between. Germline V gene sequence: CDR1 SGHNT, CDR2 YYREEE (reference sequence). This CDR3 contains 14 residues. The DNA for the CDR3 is TGTGCCAGCAGCTTGAGGAGGGGTAACGGGGAGCTGTTTTTT. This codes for CASSLRRGNGELFF. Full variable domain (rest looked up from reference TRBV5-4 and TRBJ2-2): ETGVTQSPTHLIKTRGQQVTLRCSSQSGHNTVSWYQQALGQGPQFIFQYYREEENGRGNFPPRFSGLQFPNYSSELNVNALELDDSALYLCASSLRRGNGELFFGEGSRLTVL.

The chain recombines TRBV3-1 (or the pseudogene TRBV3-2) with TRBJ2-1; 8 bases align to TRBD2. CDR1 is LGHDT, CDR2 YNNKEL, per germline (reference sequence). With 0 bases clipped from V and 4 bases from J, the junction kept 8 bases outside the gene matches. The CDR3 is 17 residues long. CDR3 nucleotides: TGTGCCAGCAGCCAAGATTTGGGGACTAGGACTTACAATGAGCAGTTCTTC. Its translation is CASSQDLGTRTYNEQFF.

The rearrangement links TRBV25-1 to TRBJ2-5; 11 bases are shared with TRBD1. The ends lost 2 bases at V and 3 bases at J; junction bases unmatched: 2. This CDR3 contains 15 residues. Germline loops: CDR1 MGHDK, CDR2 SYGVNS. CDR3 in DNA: TGTGCCAGCAGTGAACCGGGACAGGGGGAAGAGACCCAGTACTTC. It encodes CASSEPGQGEETQYF.

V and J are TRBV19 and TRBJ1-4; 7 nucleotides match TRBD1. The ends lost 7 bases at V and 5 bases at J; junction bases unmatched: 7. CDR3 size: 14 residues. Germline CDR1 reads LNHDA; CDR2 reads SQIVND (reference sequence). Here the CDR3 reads CASTPGQLNEKLFF. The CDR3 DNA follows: TGTGCCAGTACCCCGGGACAGCTAAATGAAAAACTGTTTTTT.

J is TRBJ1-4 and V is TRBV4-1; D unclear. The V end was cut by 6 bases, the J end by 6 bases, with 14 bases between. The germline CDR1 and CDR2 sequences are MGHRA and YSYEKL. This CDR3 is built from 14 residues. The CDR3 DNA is TGCGCCAGCAGGGCGGTAACTGGTGATGAAAAACTGTTTTTT. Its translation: CASRAVTGDEKLFF.

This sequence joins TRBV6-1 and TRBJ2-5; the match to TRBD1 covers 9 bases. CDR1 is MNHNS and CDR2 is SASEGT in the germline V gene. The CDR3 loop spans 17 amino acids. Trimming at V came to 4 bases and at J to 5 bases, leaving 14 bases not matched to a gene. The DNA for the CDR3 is TGTGCCAGCAGTGGGGATCTCCGGGACAGGGACGTCGAGACCCAGTACTTC. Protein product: CASSGDLRDRDVETQYF.

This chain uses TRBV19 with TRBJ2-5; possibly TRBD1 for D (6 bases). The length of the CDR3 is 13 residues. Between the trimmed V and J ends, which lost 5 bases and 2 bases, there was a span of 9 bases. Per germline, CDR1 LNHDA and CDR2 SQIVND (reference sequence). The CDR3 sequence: CASSGDRQETQYF. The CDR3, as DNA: TGTGCCAGTAGTGGCGACAGGCAAGAGACCCAGTACTTC. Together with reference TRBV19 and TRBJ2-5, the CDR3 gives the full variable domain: DGGITQSPKYLFRKEGQNVTLSCEQNLNHDAMYWYRQDPGQGLRLIYYSQIVNDFQKGDIAEGYSVSREKKESFPLTVTSAQKNPTAFYLCASSGDRQETQYFGPGTRLLVL.

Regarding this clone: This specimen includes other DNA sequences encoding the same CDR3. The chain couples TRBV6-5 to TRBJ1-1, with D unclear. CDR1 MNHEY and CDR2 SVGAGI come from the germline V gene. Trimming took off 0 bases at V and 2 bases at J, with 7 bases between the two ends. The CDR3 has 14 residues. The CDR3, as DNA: TGTGCCAGCAGTTACTCCACAGCTAACACTGAAGCTTTCTTT. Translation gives CASSYSTANTEAFF.

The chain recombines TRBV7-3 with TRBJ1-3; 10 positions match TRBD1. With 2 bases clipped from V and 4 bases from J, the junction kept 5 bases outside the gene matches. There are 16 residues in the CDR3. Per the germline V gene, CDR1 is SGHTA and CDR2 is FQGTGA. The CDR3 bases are TGTGCCAGCAGCTTATACGGGACAGGGGTCGGAAACACCATATATTTT. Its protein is CASSLYGTGVGNTIYF.

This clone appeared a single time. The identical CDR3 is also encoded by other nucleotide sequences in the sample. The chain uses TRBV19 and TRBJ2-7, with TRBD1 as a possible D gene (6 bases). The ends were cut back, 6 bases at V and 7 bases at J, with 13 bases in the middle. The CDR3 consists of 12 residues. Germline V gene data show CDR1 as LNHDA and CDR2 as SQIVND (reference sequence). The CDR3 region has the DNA TGTGCCAGTAGCCCAGGGGCCGGAGAGCAGTACTTC. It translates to CASSPGAGEQYF.

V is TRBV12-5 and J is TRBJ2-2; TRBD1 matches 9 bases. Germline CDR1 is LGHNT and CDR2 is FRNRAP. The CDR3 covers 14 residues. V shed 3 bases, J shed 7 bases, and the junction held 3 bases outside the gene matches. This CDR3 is CASGLGTGYGELFF. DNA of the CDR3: TGTGCTAGTGGTTTAGGGACAGGGTACGGGGAGCTGTTTTTT.